The 27 T cell receptor beta chains listed next were all sequenced from one sample in a study of CD8 T cells in ankylosing spondylitis. Findings and limits, study-wide: A TCR beta motif made of fewer than 10 highly homologous variants seemed typical of ankylosing spondylitis blood.

TCRdb re-analysed the 5' RACE reads in MiXCR, keeping a single row per CDR3 protein. The table has about 330,000 distinct CDR3 sequences, 8% seen once. The antigens these receptors bind are not known. The sample comprised blood, either unsorted or a sorted T cell fraction (not recorded which). All receptors come from a male donor with ankylosing spondylitis.

This clonotype was seen at least ten times. The CDR3 nucleotides are TGTGCCAGCATTATGACAGTCATGAACACTGAAGCTTTCTTT. Protein product: CASIMTVMNTEAFF. This chain connects TRBV28 to TRBJ1-1; TRBD1 is a possible D gene (5 bases). Trimming took 7 bases from V and 0 from J, leaving 12 bases between them. The CDR3 contains 14 residues. The germline CDR1 and CDR2 sequences are MDHEN and SYDVKM.

This clonotype occurred many times. The V call is TRBV28, the J call TRBJ2-7; D is possibly TRBD2 (6 bases). Germline V gene lookup returns CDR1 MDHEN and CDR2 SYDVKM. Trimming took off 6 bases at V and 0 bases at J, with 15 bases between the two ends. CDR3 length: 15 amino acids. In DNA, the CDR3 is TGTGCCAGCAGCCCTGGAGGCGGGAACTCCTACGAGCAGTACTTC. It encodes CASSPGGGNSYEQYF.

The genes are TRBV6-5 and TRBJ2-7, with D hard to call. The CDR3 sequence is 12 residues long. The V and J ends lost 7 bases and 6 bases respectively, with 13 bases between them. Germline V lookup: CDR1 MNHEY, CDR2 SVGAGI. CDR3 coding DNA: TGTGCCAGCAACGCTGGGGTGGGCGAGCAGTACTTC. It translates to CASNAGVGEQYF.

This clonotype was seen more than once but under ten times. The rearrangement links TRBV6-2 or TRBV6-3 to TRBJ2-3; no clear D gene. CDR3 length: 12 amino acids. The germline V gene has CDR1 MNHEY and CDR2 SVGEGT. Trimming stripped 2 bases from V and 6 bases from J, with 6 bases between. CDR3 amino acids: CASSYPLDTQYF. The CDR3 DNA sequence: TGTGCCAGCAGTTACCCCCTGGATACGCAGTATTTT.

Ten or more counts support this clonotype. The gene calls are TRBV29-1 and TRBJ1-5; D possibly corresponds to TRBD1 (6 bases). The V end lost 5 bases, the J end lost 4 bases, and 12 bases lay between the germline ends. This CDR3 spans 13 amino acids. Germline V lookup: CDR1 SQVTM, CDR2 ANQGSEA. Here the CDR3 DNA reads TGCAGCGTTTCCGGGACACGGAATCAGCCCCAGCATTTT. Residues: CSVSGTRNQPQHF.

This chain joins TRBV29-1 and TRBJ2-6; D is perhaps TRBD1 (6 bases). This CDR3 contains 15 residues. The germline CDR1 and CDR2 sequences are SQVTM and ANQGSEA. V lost 7 bases and J 0 bases, leaving 13 bases between the germline ends. The CDR3 region is CSAKDSYSGANVLTF. The DNA of the CDR3 is TGCAGCGCAAAGGACAGCTACTCTGGGGCCAACGTCCTGACTTTC. Full variable domain (rest looked up from reference TRBV29-1 and TRBJ2-6): SAVISQKPSRDICQRGTSLTIQCQVDSQVTMMFWYRQQPGQSLTLIATANQGSEATYESGFVIDKFPISRPNLTFSTLTVSNMSPEDSSIYLCSAKDSYSGANVLTFGAGSRLTVL.

This rearrangement joins TRBV5-1 to TRBJ2-5; 14 nucleotides align to TRBD2. The germline V gene has CDR1 SGHRS and CDR2 YFSETQ. The length of the CDR3 is 19 residues. V dropped 0 bases and J dropped 6; count of bases not matched to a gene: 13. The chain's CDR3 is CASSLGPRLAGGLRKTQYF. CDR3 nucleotide sequence: TGCGCCAGCAGCTTGGGCCCGAGACTAGCGGGAGGGCTCAGGAAGACCCAGTACTTC.

This clonotype was seen repeatedly, ten times or more. The chain recombines TRBV12-3 or TRBV12-4 with TRBJ2-3, with TRBD2 as a possible D gene (6 bases). The CDR3 contains 15 residues. The V end was cut by 3 bases, the J end by 5 bases, with 15 bases between. CDR3 nucleotides: TGTGCCAGCAGTTTCGGGTCGGGAGCGGGAGATACGCAGTATTTT. Translated: CASSFGSGAGDTQYF.

The chain combines TRBV7-2 with TRBJ2-7, with a possible D match to TRBD1 (6 bases). Trimming took off 4 bases at V and 3 bases at J, with 16 bases between the two ends. In germline, CDR1 is SGHTA, CDR2 FQGNSA. The CDR3 extends over 15 amino acids. For the CDR3, the DNA is TGTGCCAGCAGCTCTATCCATACAGGGATCTACGAGCAGTACTTC. It codes for CASSSIHTGIYEQYF.

The chain combines TRBV6-2 or TRBV6-3 with TRBJ1-2; D is uncertain. The V and J ends lost 4 bases and 0 bases respectively, with 12 bases between them. Germline V gene data show CDR1 as MNHEY and CDR2 as SVGEGT. The CDR3 has 15 residues. The CDR3 bases are TGTGCCAGCAGTTTGCTCCGGGGAGCTAACTATGGCTACACCTTC. The encoded protein is CASSLLRGANYGYTF.

Only a few counts were recorded for this clonotype. The chain joins TRBV19 to TRBJ2-1, with 8 nucleotides matching TRBD2. Germline trimming cut 3 bases from V and 6 bases from J; bases unmatched to any gene: 4. CDR3 length: 14 amino acids. Germline V gene data show CDR1 as LNHDA and CDR2 as SQIVND (reference sequence). The CDR3 DNA sequence: TGTGCCAGTAGTATCGCTAGCGGGTTCAATGAGCAGTTCTTC. This encodes CASSIASGFNEQFF.

This chain connects TRBV12-3 or TRBV12-4 to TRBJ2-2; D is tentatively TRBD1 or TRBD2 (5 bases each). This CDR3 spans 15 amino acids. V was cut by 5 bases and J by 2 bases, with 12 bases left in between. The CDR3 sequence is CASSPWDQNTGELFF. The CDR3 DNA follows: TGTGCCAGCAGTCCTTGGGACCAAAACACCGGGGAGCTGTTTTTT.

This clonotype showed up just a few times. This chain uses TRBV6-2 or TRBV6-3 with TRBJ2-3; 9 positions match TRBD2. Germline lookup yields CDR1 MNHEY and CDR2 SVGEGT. The CDR3 has 15 residues. Losses at the gene ends were 4 bases for V and 1 base for J; bases not matched to a gene: 3. This CDR3 reads CASSWVAGGTDTQYF. The CDR3 nucleotides read TGTGCCAGCAGTTGGGTAGCGGGGGGCACAGATACGCAGTATTTT.

The gene calls are TRBV9 and TRBJ2-1, with 8 bases aligning to TRBD2. The CDR3 runs 17 residues. The germline gives CDR1 SGDLS, CDR2 YYNGEE. V lost 1 base, J lost 4 bases, and 10 bases stayed unmatched. The CDR3 protein is CASSVRGGSGEYNEQFF. Here the CDR3 DNA reads TGTGCCAGCAGCGTACGGGGGGGTTCGGGGGAGTACAATGAGCAGTTCTTC.

At least ten counts were recorded for this clonotype. V gene TRBV7-3 combines with J gene TRBJ2-1, with 10 positions matching TRBD2. V shed 5 bases, J shed 3 bases, and the junction held 25 bases outside the gene matches. CDR1 is SGHTA, CDR2 FQGTGA, per germline. The CDR3 loop spans 22 amino acids. This CDR3 reads CASSRTNRDRSRLAGVYNEQFF. In DNA, the CDR3 is TGTGCCAGCAGCCGCACCAACCGGGACAGGTCCCGGCTAGCGGGAGTCTACAATGAGCAGTTCTTC.

This clonotype showed up many times. The chain carries TRBV9 and TRBJ2-6, with 10 bases that match TRBD2. This CDR3 is built from 19 residues. The germline V gene encodes CDR1 SGDLS and CDR2 YYNGEE. Trimming at V came to 0 bases and at J to 0 bases, leaving 6 bases not matched to a gene. The CDR3 loop is CASSVVGTSVTSGANVLTF. The CDR3, as DNA: TGTGCCAGCAGCGTAGTGGGGACTAGCGTTACCTCTGGGGCCAACGTCCTGACTTTC.

This clonotype appeared a few times. V and J are TRBV4-2 and TRBJ2-2, with 7 bases identical to TRBD2. V was clipped by 0 bases and J by 3 bases; unmatched bases: 13. Germline CDR1 and CDR2: LGHNA and YNFKEQ. The CDR3 is 19 residues long. The CDR3 sequence is CASSQDKGAGVNDTGELFF. CDR3 DNA sequence: TGTGCCAGCAGCCAAGATAAAGGGGCGGGAGTGAATGACACCGGGGAGCTGTTTTTT.

This clonotype was counted at least ten times. The chain recombines TRBV3-1 with TRBJ1-1, with D possibly TRBD1 on 5 matching bases. The CDR3 totals 16 residues. Trimming took 8 bases from V and 2 from J, leaving 21 bases between them. Germline assignment: CDR1 LGHDT and CDR2 YNNKEL (reference sequence). The DNA of the CDR3 is TGTGCCAGCGTTCCCTTATCAGGGAACCCTAACACTGAAGCTTTCTTT. It specifies CASVPLSGNPNTEAFF.

This chain connects TRBV11-3 to TRBJ2-1, with D uncertain. The CDR3 has 15 amino acids. Germline V gives CDR1 SGHNT, CDR2 YENEEA. Trimming stripped 3 bases from V and 5 bases from J, with 14 bases between. This chain's CDR3 is CASSFRAGPNNEQFF. CDR3 bases: TGTGCCAGCAGCTTTCGTGCAGGCCCTAACAATGAGCAGTTCTTC.

The chain carries TRBV28 and TRBJ2-7; a possible D gene is TRBD1 (7 bases). This CDR3 has 15 residues. Germline V gene lookup returns CDR1 MDHEN and CDR2 SYDVKM. Trimming pared 6 bases from V and 2 bases from J, leaving 17 bases between. CDR3 coding DNA: TGTGCCAGCAGCTCAGGGGGGACTGCAGCCTACGAGCAGTACTTC. Translating gives CASSSGGTAAYEQYF.

At least ten counts were recorded for this clonotype. The rearrangement uses TRBV6-5 and TRBJ1-3; D gene unclear. Trimming removed 0 bases from V and 0 bases from J, with 6 bases in between. Germline V gene data show CDR1 as MNHEY and CDR2 as SVGAGI. This CDR3 has 15 amino acids. CDR3 protein: CASSYSASSGNTIYF. In DNA, the CDR3 is TGTGCCAGCAGTTACTCGGCCAGCTCTGGAAACACCATATATTTT.

V gene TRBV7-7 combines with J gene TRBJ2-5; the D is unclear. This CDR3 is 14 amino acids long. From germline, CDR1 is SSHAT and CDR2 FNYEAQ (reference sequence). V was shortened by 5 bases and J by 5 bases, with 15 bases between the two germline ends. The CDR3 region has the DNA TGTGCCAGCAGCCACCTCGGGCGTACGGAGACCCAGTACTTC. Protein sequence: CASSHLGRTETQYF.

J is TRBJ2-7 and V is TRBV7-8, with D perhaps matching TRBD2 (5 bases). The germline V gene has CDR1 SGHVS and CDR2 FQNEAQ. This CDR3 comprises 15 residues. V lost 6 bases, J lost 5 bases, and 20 bases lay in between. CDR3 amino acids: CASRPALRAGDEQYF. The CDR3 region has the DNA TGTGCCAGCAGACCGGCACTGAGGGCTGGGGACGAGCAGTACTTC.

This clonotype was picked up many times. The chain links TRBV5-1 to TRBJ2-2; 14 nucleotides line up with TRBD2. Germline V CDR1 and CDR2: SGHRS, YFSETQ. This CDR3 has 16 residues. V dropped 3 bases and J dropped 7; count of bases not matched to a gene: 5. The CDR3 here is CASSWTSGRFGGELFF. In nucleotides, the CDR3 is TGCGCCAGCAGCTGGACTAGCGGGAGGTTCGGCGGGGAGCTGTTTTTT. Full variable domain (missing parts from reference TRBV5-1 and TRBJ2-2): KAGVTQTPRYLIKTRGQQVTLSCSPISGHRSVSWYQQTPGQGLQFLFEYFSETQRNKGNFPGRFSGRQFSNSRSEMNVSTLELGDSALYLCASSWTSGRFGGELFFGEGSRLTVL.

There are many counts of this clonotype. The chain is built from TRBV6-1 and TRBJ1-5; D remains ambiguous. With 0 bases removed from V and 12 bases from J, the gap between germline ends came to 18 bases. The germline V gene encodes CDR1 MNHNS and CDR2 SASEGT. The CDR3 consists of 15 residues. The CDR3: CASSEANNYPWHQHF. The CDR3 coding sequence is TGTGCCAGCAGTGAAGCAAACAATTATCCCTGGCACCAGCATTTT.

In this sample, this clonotype turned up a few times. V gene TRBV9 combines with J gene TRBJ1-2; D might be TRBD1 (5 bases). Trimming removed 4 bases from V and 8 bases from J, with 15 bases in between. Germline V gene sequence: CDR1 SGDLS, CDR2 YYNGEE. The CDR3 totals 13 residues. CDR3 nucleotides: TGTGCCAGCAGCTCTCTCATGGCAGGGGGCTACACCTTC. Protein product: CASSSLMAGGYTF.

This clonotype was recorded a few times. V is TRBV20-1 and J is TRBJ1-6; D call uncertain. Trimming removed 1 base from V and 10 bases from J, with 8 bases in between. Germline values: CDR1 DFQATT, CDR2 SNEGSKA (reference sequence). The CDR3 extends over 12 amino acids. CDR3 region: CSARGGRSPLHF. The DNA of the CDR3 is TGCAGTGCTAGAGGAGGGAGGTCACCCCTCCACTTT.